Shown below are 9 T cell receptor beta chains from a single sample sequenced in a study of early T cells in non-severe SARS-CoV-2 infection. TCRdb passed the 5' RACE reads through MiXCR, listing each CDR3 protein once. The sample has 40,000 to 55,000 distinct CDR3 sequences, less than 15% seen once. Sequenced material: whole blood. These receptor sequences come from an adult who was a healthcare worker with PCR-confirmed SARS-CoV-2 infection or an uninfected control (not recorded which).

This clonotype was counted at least ten times. V and J are TRBV20-1 and TRBJ1-6; D gene unclear. Between the trimmed V and J ends, which lost 7 bases and 7 bases, there was a span of 14 bases. The CDR3 sequence is 13 residues long. Germline V gene sequence: CDR1 DFQATT, CDR2 SNEGSKA (reference sequence). CDR3 region: CSGLGAWNSPLHF. CDR3 nucleotides: TGCAGTGGTCTGGGAGCGTGGAATTCACCCCTCCACTTT.

V is TRBV9 and J is TRBJ2-1; perhaps TRBD2 as D (7 bases). Trimming took off 4 bases at V and 12 bases at J, with 17 bases between the two ends. Per the germline V gene, CDR1 is SGDLS and CDR2 is YYNGEE. The CDR3 runs to 13 residues. The CDR3 sequence is CASSPGPGGAQFF. CDR3 in DNA: TGTGCCAGCAGCCCCGGACCTGGGGGGGCGCAGTTCTTC.

This clonotype was recorded many times. The chain uses TRBV6-2 or TRBV6-3 and TRBJ1-1; D is unresolved. V was trimmed by 4 bases and J by 4 bases, leaving 4 bases between them. The germline CDR1 and CDR2 sequences are MNHEY and SVGEGT. The CDR3 runs to 11 residues. CDR3 region: CASSFRTEAFF. The CDR3 bases are TGTGCCAGCAGTTTCCGCACTGAAGCTTTCTTT.

This clonotype was found many times. The rearrangement links TRBV19 to TRBJ2-2, with 7 nucleotides matching TRBD1. Looked up from germline, CDR1 is LNHDA and CDR2 is SQIVND (reference sequence). V was pared by 5 bases and J by 4 bases, with 4 bases of the junction left unmatched. The CDR3 sequence is 14 residues long. CDR3: CASSSRTGTGELFF. CDR3 nucleotides: TGTGCCAGTAGTTCCCGGACAGGCACCGGGGAGCTGTTTTTT.

There are a few counts of this clonotype. This chain links TRBV20-1 with TRBJ2-5; 7 bases align to TRBD2. The CDR3 sequence is 12 residues long. Germline assignment: CDR1 DFQATT and CDR2 SNEGSKA (reference sequence). The V segment lost 5 bases and the J segment 5 bases; nucleotides outside the gene matches: 5. DNA for the CDR3: TGCAGTGCTCTGGGGCGGGAGGAGACCCAGTACTTC. Translating gives CSALGREETQYF.

This clonotype was counted many times. The gene calls are TRBV18 and TRBJ2-3; a possible D gene is TRBD1 (5 bases). The CDR3 sequence is 15 residues long. The V end was cut by 3 bases, the J end by 10 bases, with 20 bases between. Germline CDR1 KGHSH, CDR2 LQKENI. The CDR3 loop is CASSPVVQATGSQYF. The CDR3 DNA sequence: TGTGCCAGCTCACCCGTCGTTCAGGCCACAGGCTCGCAGTATTTT.

This clonotype was found many times. The gene calls are TRBV7-9 and TRBJ2-5, with D possibly being TRBD2 (6 bases). The germline V gene has CDR1 SEHNR and CDR2 FQNEAQ (reference sequence). The CDR3 contains 15 residues. V was clipped by 2 bases and J by 0 bases, with 10 bases between them. CDR3 loop: CASSLTSLYQETQYF. The DNA for the CDR3 is TGTGCCAGCAGCTTAACTAGCTTGTACCAAGAGACCCAGTACTTC.

The table lists this clonotype with a few counts. The chain couples TRBV19 to TRBJ1-1; a weak D match, TRBD1 (5 bases). Germline V gives CDR1 LNHDA, CDR2 SQIVND (reference sequence). Trimming stripped 5 bases from V and 0 bases from J, with 10 bases between. The CDR3 spans 14 residues. DNA of the CDR3: TGTGCCAGTAGTGCCGCAGGGTTGAACACTGAAGCTTTCTTT. Translation: CASSAAGLNTEAFF.

This clonotype was picked up a small number of times. The rearrangement joins TRBV2 to TRBJ2-1; TRBD1 is a possible D gene (6 bases). The germline V gene encodes CDR1 SNHLY and CDR2 FYNNEI. This CDR3 contains 15 residues. The V end lost 6 bases, the J end lost 5 bases, and 17 bases lay between the germline ends. The CDR3 nucleotides read TGTGCCAGCAGACTACCCGGGACATCGGACAATGAGCAGTTCTTC. This encodes CASRLPGTSDNEQFF.